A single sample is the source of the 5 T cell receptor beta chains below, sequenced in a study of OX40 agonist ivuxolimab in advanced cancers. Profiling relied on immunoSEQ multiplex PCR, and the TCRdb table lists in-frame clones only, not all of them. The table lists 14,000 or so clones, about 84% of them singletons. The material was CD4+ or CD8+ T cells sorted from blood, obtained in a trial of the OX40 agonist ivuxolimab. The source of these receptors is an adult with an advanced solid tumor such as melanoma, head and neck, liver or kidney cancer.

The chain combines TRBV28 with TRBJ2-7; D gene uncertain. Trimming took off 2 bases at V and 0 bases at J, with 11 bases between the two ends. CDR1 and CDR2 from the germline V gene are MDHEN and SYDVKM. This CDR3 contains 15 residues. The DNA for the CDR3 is TGTGCCAGCAGTTTAGCGGACCGGAGCTCCTACGAGCAGTACTTC. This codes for CASSLADRSSYEQYF.

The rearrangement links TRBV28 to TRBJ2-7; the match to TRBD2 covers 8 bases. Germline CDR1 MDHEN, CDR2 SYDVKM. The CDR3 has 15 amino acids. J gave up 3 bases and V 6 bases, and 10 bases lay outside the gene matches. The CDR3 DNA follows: TGTGCCAGCAGCCTACGCCACACTAGCGGCTACGAGCAGTACTTC. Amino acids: CASSLRHTSGYEQYF.

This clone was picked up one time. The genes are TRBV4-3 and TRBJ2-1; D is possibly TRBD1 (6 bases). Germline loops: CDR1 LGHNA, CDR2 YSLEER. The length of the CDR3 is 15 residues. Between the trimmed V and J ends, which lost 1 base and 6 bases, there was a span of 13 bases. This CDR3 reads CASSQAGVGFNEQFF. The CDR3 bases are TGCGCCAGCAGCCAAGCAGGGGTTGGGTTCAATGAGCAGTTCTTC.

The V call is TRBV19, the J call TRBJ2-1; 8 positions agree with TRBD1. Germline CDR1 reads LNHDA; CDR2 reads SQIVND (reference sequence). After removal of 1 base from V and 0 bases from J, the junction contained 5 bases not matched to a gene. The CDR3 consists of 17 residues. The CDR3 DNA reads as TGTGCCAGTAGTATAGTTAGGGGACAGGCCTCCTACAATGAGCAGTTCTTC. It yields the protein CASSIVRGQASYNEQFF.

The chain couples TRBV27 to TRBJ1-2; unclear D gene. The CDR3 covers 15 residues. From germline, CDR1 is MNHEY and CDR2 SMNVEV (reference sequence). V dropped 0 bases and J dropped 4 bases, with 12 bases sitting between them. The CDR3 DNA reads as TGTGCCAGCAGTTTATCCACCGGGATCCCCTATGGCTACACCTTC. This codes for CASSLSTGIPYGYTF.